This T cell receptor beta chain is drawn from a study of CD8+CD57+ T cells in acquired aplastic anemia. At the level of the study: Each DNA sample taken from sorted CD4+ and CD8+ cells came to 2.5 to 4 ug on average.

Patients who underwent sequencing had shown CD8+CD57+ cell expansion by flow cytometry. Severe acquired aplastic anemia was diagnosed in all patients. Prior therapy had not been administered to any patient at the time of blood sampling. The use of genomic DNA as template underpinned the TCR beta VDJ and CDR3 profiling. TCRdb fed the reads into MiXCR, producing one record per CDR3 protein. The data hold approximately 190,000 distinct CDR3 sequences, with 40% to 55% observed a single time. This clonotype was sampled from a human donor with aplastic anemia. Sequencing was performed on sorted CD4+, CD8+, or CD8+CD57+ T cells (not recorded which) from PBMCs.

The CDR3 sequence is CASSVDGGLNSPLHF. Here the CDR3 DNA reads TGTGCCAGCAGCGTAGACGGGGGTCTTAACTCACCCCTCCACTTT. The V gene is TRBV9, the J gene TRBJ1-6; D might be TRBD1 (5 bases). The CDR3 contains 15 residues. Germline V gene data show CDR1 as SGDLS and CDR2 as YYNGEE. Deletions cut 0 bases from V and 10 bases from J, with 14 bases between.